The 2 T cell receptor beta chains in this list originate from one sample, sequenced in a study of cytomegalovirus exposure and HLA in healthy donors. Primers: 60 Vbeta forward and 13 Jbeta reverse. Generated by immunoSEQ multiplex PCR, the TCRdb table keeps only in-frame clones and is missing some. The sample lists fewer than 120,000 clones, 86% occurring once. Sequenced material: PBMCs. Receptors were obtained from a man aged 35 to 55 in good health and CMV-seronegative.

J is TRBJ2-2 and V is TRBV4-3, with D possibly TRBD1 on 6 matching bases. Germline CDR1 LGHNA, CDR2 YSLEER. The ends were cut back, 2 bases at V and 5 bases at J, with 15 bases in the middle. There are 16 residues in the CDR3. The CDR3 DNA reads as TGCGCCAGCAGCCAACCCCAGGGCACAGGGACCGGGGAGCTGTTTTTT. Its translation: CASSQPQGTGTGELFF.

In DNA, the CDR3 is TGTGCCACCAGCAGAGATCCCAGGGGGAGGTCCTACGAGCAGTACTTC. Its translation: CATSRDPRGRSYEQYF. J is TRBJ2-7 and V is TRBV15; D is possibly TRBD1 (7 bases). Germline V gives CDR1 LNHNV, CDR2 YYDKDF (reference sequence). V was cut by 0 bases and J by 1 base, with 13 bases left in between. The CDR3 contains 16 residues.